This T cell receptor beta chain was sequenced in a study of Graves' ophthalmopathy and Graves' hyperthyroidism (dated by TCRdb to 2016 to 2018). Notes on the research overall: Hyperthyroidism was defined as stable when no progression to ophthalmopathy occurred within 18 months of follow-up. The study used signatures of the TCR beta repertoire to tell Graves' ophthalmopathy apart from Graves' hyperthyroidism and to predict which patients would progress to ophthalmopathy. In total, around 130 blood samples were TCR-sequenced: 40 to 45 ophthalmopathy, roughly 80 hyperthyroidism and roughly 17 hyperthyroidism-to-ophthalmopathy patients. To explore V-J signatures that distinguish ophthalmopathy from hyperthyroidism, a discovery set of about a hundred patients was enrolled, made up of around 40 with ophthalmopathy and under 65 with stable hyperthyroidism. The independent validation cohort included under 20 hyperthyroidism patients plus 17 patients who later progressed from hyperthyroidism to ophthalmopathy. In roughly 6 hyperthyroidism patients, T-cell repertoires of thyroid tissue and blood were compared. Once sampling was done, hyperthyroidism patients were given methimazole at a starting dose of 30 mg daily, while ophthalmopathy patients were given high-dose intravenous methylprednisolone. On the study overall, not on this receptor specifically: No statistical method was used to predetermine the sample size, and group allocation was not hidden from the investigators. In cross-validation, the 13-signature model distinguished ophthalmopathy from stable hyperthyroidism with almost 90% sensitivity and nearly 82% specificity, and in the test set the corresponding values were roughly 80% and 76%. Most of the expanded thyroid clonotypes with a frequency above 0.001 were also detected in blood, and it was suggested that the thyroid immune response may be reflected by blood repertoires. In validation, the model predicted ophthalmopathy progression with more than 70% sensitivity and less than 80% specificity; some twelve predicted patients were CT-confirmed with GO in a median of approximately 6.5 months.

Compared with germline, V lacks 8 bases and J lacks 0 bases; bases without a gene match: 9. Taken from the germline V gene, the CDR1 and CDR2 loops are ENHRY and SYGVKD. Taken from cysteine to phenylalanine, the CDR3 has 15 residues. The sequence is cut down to CDR3 DNA, 45 bases in frame from base 1. The hyperthyroidism patients were 18 to 65 years old and newly diagnosed, with a disease duration of less than 2 months. Patients with other autoimmune diseases, uncontrolled infections, pregnancy or lactation were excluded from the study. Clinical symptoms, serum thyroxine, TRAb, thyroid ultrasound and orbital computed tomography formed the basis of the diagnosis. Trizol reagent was used to extract the total RNA, and its quality was then checked on an Agilent 2100 Bioanalyzer. For repertoire sequencing, the TCR beta CDR3 regions were amplified from RNA transcripts. The first round was an RT-PCR using HTBI primers with the Qiagen OneStep RT-PCR kit, and this first round was followed by a second-round multiplex PCR, then size selection and purification. Sequencing of the libraries was carried out on an Illumina HiSeq2000 in paired-end mode with 100 bp reads. Concerning the study's data processing: SOAPnuke was used to process the reads, throwing out any read that had adapters, had uncalled bases, had a mean Phred below 15, or lacked an exact constant-primer or identifier match. COPE v1.2.5 was used to merge high-quality paired reads. Each unique nucleotide sequence was defined as a clonotype, and clonotypes were aligned to IMGT TRB V, D and J references with MiTCR v1.1. Only V-J combinations with frequency above 0.0001 were analysed, covering 98% to 99.2% of repertoires. A TCR clonal expansion and chaos score per V-J combination was defined as the ratio of F50 clonal expansion to chaos observed in the TCRdist matrix. Welch's t-statistics and random forest were used to reduce the features to 10 to 15 V-J combinations, which were then used as input to a naive Bayes classifier. Thyroid-blood repertoire similarity was quantified with the Morisita-Horn index. The raw public reads went through TCRdb reprocessing: fastp at Q25, MiXCR clone calling, in-frame beta chains kept. When rows share a CDR3 protein, they turn into one entry using the most common DNA and genes. The V and J calls, along with clone size, are taken from TCRdb and not from the paper's own processing. The sample data list a few hundred thousand distinct CDR3 sequences, and under 40% of these were observed just once. About 4% of the sample goes to the ten largest clones.

This clonotype was counted many times. There is no known antigen for this receptor. Per-base quality was not reported, and no clone a single base away is much larger than it. The TCR comes from an adult man with Graves' hyperthyroidism. The receptor chain draws on TRBV10-3 and TRBJ2-7, with 8 junctional bases fitting TRBD1. The sample was peripheral blood or thyroid tissue (not recorded which). In nucleotides, the sequence is TGTGCCATCGGAACGGACAGGGCCAACTCCTACGAGCAGTACTTC. This gives the protein CAIGTDRANSYEQYF.